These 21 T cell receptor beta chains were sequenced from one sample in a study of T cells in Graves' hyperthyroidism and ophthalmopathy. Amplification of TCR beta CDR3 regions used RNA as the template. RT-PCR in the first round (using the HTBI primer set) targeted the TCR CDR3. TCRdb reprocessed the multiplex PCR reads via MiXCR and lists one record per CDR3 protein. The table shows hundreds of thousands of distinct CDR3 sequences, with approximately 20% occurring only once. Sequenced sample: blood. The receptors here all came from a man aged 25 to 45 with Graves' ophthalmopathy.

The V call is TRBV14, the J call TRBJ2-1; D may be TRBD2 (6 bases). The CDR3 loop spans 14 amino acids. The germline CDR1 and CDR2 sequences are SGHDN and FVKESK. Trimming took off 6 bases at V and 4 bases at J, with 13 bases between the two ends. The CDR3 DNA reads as TGTGCCAGCAGTCCCCCTAGCGTATACAATGAGCAGTTCTTC. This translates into CASSPPSVYNEQFF.

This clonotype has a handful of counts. The CDR3 region is CAWSLGGFGNQPQHF. CDR3 sequence (DNA): TGTGCCTGGAGCCTCGGGGGGTTTGGCAATCAGCCCCAGCATTTT. The genes are TRBV30 and TRBJ1-5, with D possibly TRBD1 on 5 matching bases. Germline V gene sequence: CDR1 GTSNPN, CDR2 SVGIG (reference sequence). The CDR3 loop spans 15 amino acids. V lost 3 bases and J lost 2, with 14 bases in between.

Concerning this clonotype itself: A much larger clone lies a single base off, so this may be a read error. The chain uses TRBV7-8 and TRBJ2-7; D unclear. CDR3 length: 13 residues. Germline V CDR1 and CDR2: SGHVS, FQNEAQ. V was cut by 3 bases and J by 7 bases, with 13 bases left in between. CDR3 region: CASSFRSPDEQYF. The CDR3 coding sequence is TGTGCCAGCAGCTTTCGTTCACCTGATGAGCAGTACTTC.

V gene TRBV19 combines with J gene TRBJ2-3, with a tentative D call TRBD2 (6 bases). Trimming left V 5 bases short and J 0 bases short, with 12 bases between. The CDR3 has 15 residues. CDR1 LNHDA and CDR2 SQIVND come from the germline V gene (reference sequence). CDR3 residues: CASSQTSGSTDTQYF. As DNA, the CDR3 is TGTGCCAGTAGTCAAACCAGCGGGAGCACAGATACGCAGTATTTT.

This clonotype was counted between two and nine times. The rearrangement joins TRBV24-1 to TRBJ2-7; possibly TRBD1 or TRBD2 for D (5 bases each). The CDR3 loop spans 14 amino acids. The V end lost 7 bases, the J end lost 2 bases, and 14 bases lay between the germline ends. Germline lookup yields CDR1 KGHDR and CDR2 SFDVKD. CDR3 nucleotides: TGTGCCACCAGCGCGCCGGGACCCCCCTACGAGCAGTACTTC. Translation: CATSAPGPPYEQYF.

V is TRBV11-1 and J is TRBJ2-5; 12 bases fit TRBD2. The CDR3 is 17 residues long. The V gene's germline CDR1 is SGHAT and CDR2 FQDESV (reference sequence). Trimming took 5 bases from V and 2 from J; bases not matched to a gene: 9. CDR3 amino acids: CASSVRLGLAGQETQYF. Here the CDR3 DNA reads TGTGCCAGCAGCGTTAGACTAGGACTAGCGGGGCAAGAGACCCAGTACTTC.

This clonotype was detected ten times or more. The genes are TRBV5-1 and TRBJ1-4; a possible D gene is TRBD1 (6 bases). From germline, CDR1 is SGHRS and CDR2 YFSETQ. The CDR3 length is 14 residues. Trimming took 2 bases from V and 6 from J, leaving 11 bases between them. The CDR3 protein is CASSFNAGDEKLFF. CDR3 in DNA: TGCGCCAGCAGCTTTAACGCAGGGGATGAAAAACTGTTTTTT.

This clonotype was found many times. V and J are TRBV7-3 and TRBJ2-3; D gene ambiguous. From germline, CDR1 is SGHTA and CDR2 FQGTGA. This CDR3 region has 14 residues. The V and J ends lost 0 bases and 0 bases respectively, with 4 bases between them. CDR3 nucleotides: TGTGCCAGCAGCTTAACGGGGAGCACAGATACGCAGTATTTT. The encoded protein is CASSLTGSTDTQYF.

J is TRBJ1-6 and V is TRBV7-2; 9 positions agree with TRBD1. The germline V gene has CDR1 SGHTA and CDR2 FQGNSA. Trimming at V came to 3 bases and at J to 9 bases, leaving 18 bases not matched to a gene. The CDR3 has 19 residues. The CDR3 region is CASSLLPVTGGNLGSPLHF. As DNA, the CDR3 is TGTGCCAGCAGCTTGCTCCCCGTTACAGGGGGCAATCTTGGTTCACCCCTCCACTTT.

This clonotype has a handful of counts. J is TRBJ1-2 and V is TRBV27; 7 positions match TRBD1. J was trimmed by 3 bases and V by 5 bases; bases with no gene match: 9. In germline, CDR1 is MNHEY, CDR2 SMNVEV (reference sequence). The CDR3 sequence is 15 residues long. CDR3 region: CASSPRTGHYYGYTF. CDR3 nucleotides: TGTGCCAGCAGTCCTCGGACAGGACACTACTATGGCTACACCTTC.

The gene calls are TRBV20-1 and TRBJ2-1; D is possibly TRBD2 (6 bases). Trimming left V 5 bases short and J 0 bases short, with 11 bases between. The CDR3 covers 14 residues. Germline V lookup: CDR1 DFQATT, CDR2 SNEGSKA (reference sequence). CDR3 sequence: CSAQAGNSYNEQFF. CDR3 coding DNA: TGCAGTGCTCAGGCGGGGAACTCCTACAATGAGCAGTTCTTC.

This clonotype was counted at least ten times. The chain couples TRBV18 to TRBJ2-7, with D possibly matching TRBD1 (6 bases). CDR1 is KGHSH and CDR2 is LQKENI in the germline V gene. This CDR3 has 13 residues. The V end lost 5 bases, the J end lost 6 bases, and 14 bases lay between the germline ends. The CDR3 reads CASSELQGPEQYF. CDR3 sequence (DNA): TGTGCCAGCTCAGAACTACAGGGTCCCGAGCAGTACTTC.

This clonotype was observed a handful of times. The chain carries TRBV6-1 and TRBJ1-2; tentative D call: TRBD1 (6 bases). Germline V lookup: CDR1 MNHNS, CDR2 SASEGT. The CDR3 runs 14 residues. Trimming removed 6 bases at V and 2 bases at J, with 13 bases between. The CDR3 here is CASRNAGQNYGYTF. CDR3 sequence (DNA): TGTGCCAGCAGAAATGCTGGACAGAACTATGGCTACACCTTC.

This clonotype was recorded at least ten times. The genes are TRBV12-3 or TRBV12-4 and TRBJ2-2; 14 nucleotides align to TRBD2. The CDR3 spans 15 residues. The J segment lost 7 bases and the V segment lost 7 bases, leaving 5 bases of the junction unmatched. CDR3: CASKPGLAGVGELFF. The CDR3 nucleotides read TGTGCCAGCAAACCGGGACTAGCGGGAGTCGGGGAGCTGTTTTTT.

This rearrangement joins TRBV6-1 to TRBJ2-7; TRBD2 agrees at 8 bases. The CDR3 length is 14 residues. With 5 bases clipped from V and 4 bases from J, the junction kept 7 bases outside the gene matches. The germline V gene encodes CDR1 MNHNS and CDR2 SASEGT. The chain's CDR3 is CASSPREGRYEQYF. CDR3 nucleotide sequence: TGTGCCAGCAGTCCCCGGGAGGGAAGGTACGAGCAGTACTTC.

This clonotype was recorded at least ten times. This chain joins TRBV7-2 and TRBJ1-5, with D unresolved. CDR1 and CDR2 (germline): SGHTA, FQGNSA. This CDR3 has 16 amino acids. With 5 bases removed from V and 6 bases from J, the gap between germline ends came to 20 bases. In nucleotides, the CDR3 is TGTGCCAGCAGCACGGACCTAGGGTTCAGGAGTCAGCCCCAGCATTTT. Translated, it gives CASSTDLGFRSQPQHF.

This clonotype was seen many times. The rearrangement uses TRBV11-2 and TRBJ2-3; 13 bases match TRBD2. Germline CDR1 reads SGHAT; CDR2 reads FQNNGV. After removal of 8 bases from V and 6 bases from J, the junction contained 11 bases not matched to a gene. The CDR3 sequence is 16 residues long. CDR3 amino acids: CASSTRQTSGRDTQYF. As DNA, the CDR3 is TGTGCCAGCTCCACGAGACAGACTAGCGGGAGGGATACGCAGTATTTT.

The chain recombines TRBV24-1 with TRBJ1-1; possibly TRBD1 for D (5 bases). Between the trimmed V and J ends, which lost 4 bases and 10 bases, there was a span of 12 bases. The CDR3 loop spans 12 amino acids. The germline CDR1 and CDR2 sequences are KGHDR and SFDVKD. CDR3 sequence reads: CATSDPMGGAFF. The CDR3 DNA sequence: TGTGCCACCAGTGACCCTATGGGGGGAGCTTTCTTT.

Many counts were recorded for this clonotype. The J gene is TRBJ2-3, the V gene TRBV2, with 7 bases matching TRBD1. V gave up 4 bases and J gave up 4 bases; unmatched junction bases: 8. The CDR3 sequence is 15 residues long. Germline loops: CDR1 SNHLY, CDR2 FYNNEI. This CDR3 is CASSGQGGSADTQYF. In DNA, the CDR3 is TGTGCCAGCAGTGGACAGGGTGGTAGCGCAGATACGCAGTATTTT.

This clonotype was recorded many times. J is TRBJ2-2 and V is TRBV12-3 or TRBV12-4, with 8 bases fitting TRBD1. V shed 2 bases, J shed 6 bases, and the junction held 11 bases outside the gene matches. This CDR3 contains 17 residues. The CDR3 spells CASSLRGSGGMAGELFF. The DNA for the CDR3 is TGTGCCAGCAGTTTAAGGGGCTCAGGGGGCATGGCCGGGGAGCTGTTTTTT.

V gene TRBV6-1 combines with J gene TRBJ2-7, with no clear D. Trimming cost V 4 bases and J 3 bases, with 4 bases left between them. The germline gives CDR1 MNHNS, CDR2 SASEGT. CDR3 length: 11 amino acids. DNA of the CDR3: TGTGCCAGCAGTGCCTACTACGAGCAGTACTTC. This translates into CASSAYYEQYF.